This TCR beta chain was recovered during a study of preoperative IRX-2 immunotherapy in early breast cancer. This clone has a single count. This sample's treatment: preoperative locoregional IRX-2 cytokine immunotherapy. Samples came from a phase Ib trial of preoperative locoregional IRX-2 cytokine immunotherapy. The CDR3 loop spans 12 amino acids. Trimming cost V 2 bases and J 6 bases, with 5 bases left between them. The germline V gene has CDR1 MDHEN and CDR2 SYDVKM. TCRdb keeps only in-frame clones here, not all; method: immunoSEQ multiplex PCR. The profile shows around 88,000 clones, roughly 90% of them singletons.

V is TRBV28 and J is TRBJ1-5, with D uncertain. Sequencing used tumor tissue, obtained after IRX-2 immunotherapy. The sequence derives from a human donor with breast cancer. In DNA form, the CDR3 reads TGTGCCAGCAGTTTAATCCGTCAGCCCCAGCATTTT. This codes for CASSLIRQPQHF.